Following are 9 T cell receptor beta chains from one sample sequenced in a study of blood T cell repertoires in COVID-19. The table came from immunoSEQ multiplex PCR; TCRdb's copy has only in-frame clones and leaves some out. The top ten hold about 2% of the sample, which has under 250,000 clones, around 81% seen once. The sequencing sample was made of peripheral blood. These receptors originate from a man younger than 40 who had recovered from COVID-19.

This chain connects TRBV7-8 to TRBJ2-5; 11 positions match TRBD2. CDR1 and CDR2 (germline): SGHVS, FQNEAQ. V was pared by 2 bases and J by 3 bases, with 8 bases of the junction left unmatched. The CDR3 is 17 amino acids. The CDR3 is CASSLLGPGLAEETQYF. The CDR3 DNA sequence: TGTGCCAGCAGCTTACTGGGTCCGGGACTAGCGGAAGAGACCCAGTACTTC.

V gene TRBV9 combines with J gene TRBJ1-3; D unclear. CDR1 and CDR2 (germline): SGDLS, YYNGEE. V dropped 0 bases and J dropped 0 bases, with 7 bases sitting between them. The CDR3 covers 15 residues. The CDR3 loop is CASSVDAVSGNTIYF. CDR3 sequence (DNA): TGTGCCAGCAGCGTAGATGCAGTCTCTGGAAACACCATATATTTT.

This chain joins TRBV6-5 and TRBJ2-7; TRBD2 is a possible D gene (5 bases). V lost 6 bases, J lost 6 bases, and 12 bases lay in between. Germline assignment: CDR1 MNHEY and CDR2 SVGAGI. The length of the CDR3 is 12 residues. Here the CDR3 reads CASRASIGEQYF. CDR3 coding DNA: TGTGCCAGCAGAGCTAGCATCGGCGAGCAGTACTTC.

The rearrangement joins TRBV5-1 to TRBJ1-6, with 10 bases that match TRBD1. V trimming: 3 bases; J trimming: 7 bases; junction bases outside the gene matches: 1. The CDR3 has 14 amino acids. Germline V gene sequence: CDR1 SGHRS, CDR2 YFSETQ. In DNA, the CDR3 is TGCGCCAGCAGCTCGGGACAGGGGAATTCACCCCTCCACTTT. Amino acid sequence: CASSSGQGNSPLHF.

The chain uses TRBV1 and TRBJ1-5; TRBD1, the table's D call, was not compared with the DNA. TRBV1 is a pseudogene locus. CDR3 length: 16 amino acids. The CDR3 bases are TGCACCAGCAGCCAAACGGACAGACTACTCAATCAGCCCCAGCATTTT. Amino acid sequence: CTSSQTDRLLNQPQHF.

This clone was seen a handful of times. The V gene is TRBV9, the J gene TRBJ2-6; 7 bases align to TRBD1. In germline, CDR1 is SGDLS, CDR2 YYNGEE. V was clipped by 3 bases and J by 0 bases; unmatched bases: 6. The CDR3 has 17 amino acids. For the CDR3, the DNA is TGTGCCAGCAGCGCGGGACAGTACAACTCTGGGGCCAACGTCCTGACTTTC. It specifies CASSAGQYNSGANVLTF.

The gene calls are TRBV19 and TRBJ1-2; 9 nucleotides line up with TRBD1. V dropped 1 base and J dropped 3; count of bases not matched to a gene: 9. Germline V gives CDR1 LNHDA, CDR2 SQIVND (reference sequence). This CDR3 has 17 amino acids. The CDR3 nucleotides read TGTGCCAGTAGTATAGCCTCCGGGACAGGGAGGGACTATGGCTACACCTTC. It encodes CASSIASGTGRDYGYTF.

This chain connects TRBV3-1 (or the pseudogene TRBV3-2) to TRBJ2-7; 7 positions match TRBD1. With 5 bases clipped from V and 2 bases from J, the junction kept 12 bases outside the gene matches. This CDR3 region has 16 residues. Germline CDR1 LGHDT, CDR2 YNNKEL (reference sequence). CDR3: CASSSIRTGGTYEQYF. In DNA form, the CDR3 reads TGTGCCAGCAGCTCAATAAGGACAGGCGGTACCTACGAGCAGTACTTC.

The J gene is TRBJ1-1, the V gene TRBV5-1, with TRBD1 identical over 8 bases. This CDR3 comprises 14 residues. The germline CDR1 and CDR2 sequences are SGHRS and YFSETQ. The junction had 3 bases not matched to a gene; V was cut back by 5 bases and J by 0 bases. The CDR3 loop reads CASRPGGLNTEAFF. For the CDR3, the DNA is TGCGCCAGCAGGCCAGGGGGCCTGAACACTGAAGCTTTCTTT.